This TCR beta chain was retrieved from a study. TCRdb re-called the reads through MiXCR, storing one row per CDR3 protein. The table records 350 to 450 distinct CDR3 sequences, 32% of them present only once. Sample: CD8+ T cells (not recorded whether cultured). The source is a male donor.

On this clonotype: No conserved phenylalanine or tryptophan is present at the end of the CDR3, so a read error is the likely explanation. The V call is TRBV11-2, the J call TRBJ2-5, with a weak D call TRBD2 (5 bases). The CDR3 consists of 12 residues. V was trimmed by 11 bases and J by 2 bases, leaving 12 bases between them. From germline, CDR1 is SGHAT and CDR2 FQNNGV. This chain's CDR3 is CAGSWTQETQYS. CDR3 coding DNA: TGTGCCGGCTCCTGGACTCAAGAGACCCAGTACTCC.